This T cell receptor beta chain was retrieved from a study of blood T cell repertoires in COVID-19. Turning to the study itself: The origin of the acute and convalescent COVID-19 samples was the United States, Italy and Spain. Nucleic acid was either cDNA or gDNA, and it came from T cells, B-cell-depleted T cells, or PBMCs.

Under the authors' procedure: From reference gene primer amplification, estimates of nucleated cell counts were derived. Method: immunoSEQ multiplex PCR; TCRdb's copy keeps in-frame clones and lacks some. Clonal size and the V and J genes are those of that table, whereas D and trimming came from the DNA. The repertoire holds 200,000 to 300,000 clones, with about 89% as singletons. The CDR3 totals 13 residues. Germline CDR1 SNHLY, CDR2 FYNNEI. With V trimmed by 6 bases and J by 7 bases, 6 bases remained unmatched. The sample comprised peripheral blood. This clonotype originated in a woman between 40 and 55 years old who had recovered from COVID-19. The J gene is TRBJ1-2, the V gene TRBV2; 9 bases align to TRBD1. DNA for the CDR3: TGTGCCAGCAGCGATGGACAGGGGCCTGGCTACACCTTC. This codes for CASSDGQGPGYTF.